This T cell receptor beta chain appears in the sequencing data of a study of beta chain features in type 1 diabetes. General observations from the study: In all four CD4+ subsets, TCRB CDR3 length was significantly, moderately reduced in type 1 diabetes. Whether TCRB rearrangement is influenced by HLA type was left unresolved in this analysis. Individuals with type 1 diabetes displayed fewer insertions and more deletions at VDJ junctions.

The sequenced template was cDNA made from the entire isolated RNA. Assay used: immunoSEQ multiplex PCR; TCRdb lists only in-frame clones, some missing. The repertoire holds 85,000 to 110,000 clones, 28% seen once, with around 0.5% in the top ten. This clone was detected only a few times. Its antigen is unidentified. The source material was central memory CD4+ T cells from blood. This sequence originates from a woman younger than 35 with type 1 diabetes.

DNA for the CDR3: TGTGCCAGTAGCCGGGGACAGCCTAGCAATCAGCCCCAGCATTTT. Translating gives CASSRGQPSNQPQHF. The chain uses TRBV19 and TRBJ1-5, with TRBD1 identical over 7 bases. V was pared by 6 bases and J by 0 bases, with 5 bases of the junction left unmatched. The CDR3 runs to 15 residues. The V gene's germline CDR1 is LNHDA and CDR2 SQIVND (reference sequence).